Each of the 20 T cell receptor beta chains below was sequenced from the same sample in a study of blood T cell repertoires in COVID-19. Here immunoSEQ multiplex PCR was the method, and the copy in TCRdb shows in-frame clones only, minus some. The sample holds fewer than 250,000 clones, about 83% seen once. The material sequenced was peripheral blood. The receptor source for this set is a woman in her 70s with active or convalescent COVID-19.

The chain combines TRBV4-1 with TRBJ2-1, with 9 bases that match TRBD1. CDR3 size: 14 residues. Germline CDR1 reads MGHRA; CDR2 reads YSYEKL. J was trimmed by 9 bases and V by 3 bases; bases with no gene match: 6. Here the CDR3 reads CASSQGHRGLEQFF. Written as DNA, the CDR3 is TGCGCCAGCAGCCAGGGCCACAGGGGGCTTGAGCAGTTCTTC.

The V and J genes are TRBV12-5 and TRBJ2-4; tentative D call: TRBD2 (6 bases). Germline loops: CDR1 LGHNT, CDR2 FRNRAP. V gave up 3 bases and J gave up 1 base, with 22 bases separating them. The CDR3 is 19 residues long. DNA of the CDR3: TGTGCTAGTGGTTTCGAACTAGCATCTACTCGGGTGGCCAAAAACATTCAGTACTTC. Translating gives CASGFELASTRVAKNIQYF. The complete variable domain, with remaining parts taken from reference TRBV12-5 and TRBJ2-4, reads DARVTQTPRHKVTEMGQEVTMRCQPILGHNTVFWYRQTMMQGLELLAYFRNRAPLDDSGMPKDRFSAEMPDATLATLKIQPSEPRDSAVYFCASGFELASTRVAKNIQYFGAGTRLSVL.

The chain combines TRBV6-6 with TRBJ2-5, with 14 bases matching TRBD2. Germline V gives CDR1 MNHNY, CDR2 SVGAGI (reference sequence). J was trimmed by 5 bases and V by 6 bases; bases with no gene match: 5. The CDR3 consists of 15 residues. Here the CDR3 reads CASSTTSGRAETQYF. DNA of the CDR3: TGTGCCAGCAGCACGACTAGCGGGAGGGCGGAGACCCAGTACTTC.

This chain links TRBV7-9 with TRBJ2-7; 7 bases agree with TRBD2. The CDR3 is made up of 16 amino acids. After removal of 0 bases from V and 2 bases from J, the junction contained 7 bases not matched to a gene. CDR1 and CDR2 from the germline V gene are SEHNR and FQNEAQ (reference sequence). CDR3 sequence: CASSLAAVGGTYEQYF. The CDR3 nucleotides are TGTGCCAGCAGCTTAGCCGCCGTGGGAGGGACCTACGAGCAGTACTTC. The full variable domain, rest sourced from reference TRBV7-9 and TRBJ2-7, is DTGVSQNPRHKITKRGQNVTFRCDPISEHNRLYWYRQTLGQGPEFLTYFQNEAQLEKSRLLSDRFSAERPKGSFSTLEIQRTEQGDSAMYLCASSLAAVGGTYEQYFGPGTRLTVT.

J is TRBJ2-1 and V is TRBV5-1, with 13 nucleotides matching TRBD2. CDR1 is SGHRS and CDR2 is YFSETQ in the germline V gene. The CDR3 is 18 residues long. Unmatched junction bases numbered 8, after V lost 4 bases and J lost 1 base. The CDR3 sequence is CASSPTSGRAGSYNEQFF. The CDR3 DNA sequence: TGCGCCAGCAGCCCCACTAGCGGGAGGGCCGGATCCTACAATGAGCAGTTCTTC.

The chain recombines TRBV24-1 with TRBJ2-7, with TRBD2 identical over 10 bases. Trimming cost V 8 bases and J 5 bases; bases outside gene matches: 11. The CDR3 is 15 residues long. Germline loops: CDR1 KGHDR, CDR2 SFDVKD. For the CDR3, the DNA is TGTGCCACCATAAGGCTAGCGGGAGTTCTGGACGAGCAGTACTTC. Translating gives CATIRLAGVLDEQYF.

The gene calls are TRBV6-2 or TRBV6-3 and TRBJ1-1; perhaps TRBD1 as D (5 bases). V was clipped by 3 bases and J by 1 base, with 12 bases between them. Germline CDR1 reads MNHEY; CDR2 reads SVGEGT. The CDR3 totals 15 residues. The CDR3 nucleotides read TGTGCCAGCAGTTATCCCCGTAGGGGGAACACTGAAGCTTTCTTT. Translation gives CASSYPRRGNTEAFF.

This clone was detected a few times. V is TRBV19 and J is TRBJ2-3, with 12 bases lining up with TRBD2. The CDR3 loop spans 14 amino acids. Germline loops: CDR1 LNHDA, CDR2 SQIVND (reference sequence). V gave up 6 bases and J gave up 4 bases; unmatched junction bases: 2. The CDR3 spells CASRTSGGADTQYF. CDR3 nucleotide sequence: TGTGCCAGTAGGACTAGCGGGGGTGCAGATACGCAGTATTTT.

This clone was recorded many times. The chain links TRBV5-6 to TRBJ2-7; 7 bases agree with TRBD1. V was clipped by 2 bases and J by 6 bases; unmatched bases: 11. CDR3 size: 15 residues. Germline V gene sequence: CDR1 SGHDT, CDR2 YYEEEE. The CDR3 region is CASSLRSGTVPEQYF. CDR3 in DNA: TGTGCCAGCAGCTTACGATCCGGGACAGTCCCCGAGCAGTACTTC.

The V and J genes are TRBV11-2 and TRBJ2-7; D ambiguous. Trimming removed 5 bases at V and 0 bases at J, with 20 bases between. CDR3 length: 17 residues. Germline CDR1 SGHAT, CDR2 FQNNGV. The CDR3 region has the DNA TGTGCCAGCAGCCCCTTACGGGTTAGGTCATCCTCCTACGAGCAGTACTTC. This encodes CASSPLRVRSSSYEQYF.

This sequence joins TRBV15 and TRBJ2-5; 9 bases agree with TRBD1. This CDR3 is 15 amino acids long. The germline V gene has CDR1 LNHNV and CDR2 YYDKDF (reference sequence). J was trimmed by 5 bases and V by 1 base; bases with no gene match: 5. CDR3 sequence: CATSRGGQGTETQYF. The CDR3 DNA is TGTGCCACCAGCAGAGGCGGACAGGGGACGGAGACCCAGTACTTC.

The J gene is TRBJ2-7, the V gene TRBV5-1, with D possibly matching TRBD1 (6 bases). This CDR3 is 12 amino acids long. Germline V lookup: CDR1 SGHRS, CDR2 YFSETQ. V lost 3 bases and J lost 6, with 10 bases in between. The CDR3 coding sequence is TGCGCCAGCAGCTCCCAAGGGGGCGAGCAGTACTTC. Protein: CASSSQGGEQYF.

The chain is built from TRBV19 and TRBJ1-1; D is ambiguous. The CDR3 contains 12 residues. Germline V lookup: CDR1 LNHDA, CDR2 SQIVND (reference sequence). Trimming took off 1 base at V and 7 bases at J, with 7 bases between the two ends. For the CDR3, the DNA is TGTGCCAGTAGTATAGGTGGGAGTGAAGCTTTCTTT. Translated, it gives CASSIGGSEAFF.

The rearrangement links TRBV9 to TRBJ2-2, with TRBD2 as a possible D gene (5 bases). CDR3 size: 13 residues. Per the germline V gene, CDR1 is SGDLS and CDR2 is YYNGEE. The V gene lost 4 bases and the J gene lost 5 bases, with 9 bases spanning the gap. The CDR3 coding sequence is TGTGCCAGCAGCCCCCGAGGGACCGGGGAGCTGTTTTTT. Its protein is CASSPRGTGELFF.

The V and J genes are TRBV27 and TRBJ2-5, with 11 bases identical to TRBD2. V shed 8 bases, J shed 4 bases, and the junction held 12 bases outside the gene matches. The CDR3 spans 16 residues. Germline CDR1 and CDR2: MNHEY and SMNVEV (reference sequence). The CDR3 sequence is CASGWLAGGSRETQYF. The CDR3 nucleotides are TGTGCCAGCGGGTGGTTAGCGGGAGGGAGTAGAGAGACCCAGTACTTC.

The chain is built from TRBV18 and TRBJ2-3; D uncertain. Trimming took 3 bases from V and 0 from J, leaving 10 bases between them. CDR3 length equals 15 residues. The V gene's germline CDR1 is KGHSH and CDR2 LQKENI. The CDR3 bases are TGTGCCAGCTCACCGCTAGACTTTAGCACAGATACGCAGTATTTT. This codes for CASSPLDFSTDTQYF. Variable domain in full (rest from reference TRBV18 and TRBJ2-3): NAGVMQNPRHLVRRRGQEARLRCSPMKGHSHVYWYRQLPEEGLKFMVYLQKENIIDESGMPKERFSAEFPKEGPSILRIQQVVRGDSAAYFCASSPLDFSTDTQYFGPGTRLTVL.

This chain connects TRBV12-3 or TRBV12-4 to TRBJ2-7; D is uncertain. The CDR3 contains 13 residues. V shed 6 bases and J shed 3 bases, with 12 bases lying between them. The CDR3 spells CASSKQPNYEQYF. The CDR3 bases are TGTGCCAGCAGCAAACAACCCAACTACGAGCAGTACTTC.

V usage is TRBV7-3 and J usage is TRBJ2-1, with 9 positions matching TRBD1. The germline CDR1 and CDR2 sequences are SGHTA and FQGTGA. Germline trimming cut 2 bases from V and 6 bases from J; bases unmatched to any gene: 8. This CDR3 region has 16 residues. CDR3 in amino acids: CASSLLQGADSNEQFF. The CDR3 bases are TGTGCCAGCAGCTTACTACAGGGGGCCGATTCCAATGAGCAGTTCTTC.

The rearrangement uses TRBV5-6 and TRBJ2-7, with D possibly TRBD1 on 6 matching bases. V was cut by 4 bases and J by 9 bases, with 20 bases left in between. Germline V gene sequence: CDR1 SGHDT, CDR2 YYEEEE. The CDR3 spans 14 residues. CDR3 DNA: TGTGCCAGCAGCCTCGGACAGCACTTTTTTGGGCAGTACTTC. Protein product: CASSLGQHFFGQYF.

The chain uses TRBV6-6 and TRBJ2-7; possible D gene TRBD1, 6 bases. Trimming shortened V by 6 bases and J by 0 bases, and 15 bases separated the two germline ends. The germline V gene encodes CDR1 MNHNY and CDR2 SVGAGI (reference sequence). This CDR3 is built from 15 residues. CDR3 residues: CASSHGQSFSYEQYF. For the CDR3, the DNA is TGTGCCAGCAGCCATGGACAGTCTTTCTCCTACGAGCAGTACTTC.